The clone carrying this TCR beta chain has a handful of counts. Its antigen is as yet unknown. Germline lookup yields CDR1 MNHNS and CDR2 SASEGT. CDR3 length: 15 residues. Trimming cost V 5 bases and J 4 bases; bases outside gene matches: 7. This sample stems from a study of T-cell reconstitution after alpha-beta-depleted transplantation in children. The study, taken as a whole, reports: Certain patients had high TCRbeta diversity at day 60, and it came from recipient T cells and thymic progenitors that survived. It was reported that alpha-beta T cells came from several hundred expanded graft clones (about two months after transplant). Counts and diversity of T cells one year after transplant came mostly from newly produced T cells.

Unique molecular identifiers featured in how the TCRbeta library was prepared. MiXCR, run by TCRdb on the PCR reads, gives a single entry per CDR3 protein. Of about 200,000 distinct CDR3 sequences detected, about 15% appear once; the ten largest clones hold 40% to 50%. The chain employs TRBV6-1 and TRBJ1-5, with 8 bases identical to TRBD1. This sample comprised PBMCs, mostly from graft donor cells, obtained 360 days after TCRalphabeta/CD19-depleted stem cell transplant. This sequence originates from a male patient aged 2-9 years who had a stem cell transplant for acute lymphoblastic leukemia, so the T cells may come from the graft donor. The CDR3 region is CASSQTGERNQPQHF. The CDR3 nucleotides read TGTGCCAGCAGTCAGACAGGGGAACGGAATCAGCCCCAGCATTTT.